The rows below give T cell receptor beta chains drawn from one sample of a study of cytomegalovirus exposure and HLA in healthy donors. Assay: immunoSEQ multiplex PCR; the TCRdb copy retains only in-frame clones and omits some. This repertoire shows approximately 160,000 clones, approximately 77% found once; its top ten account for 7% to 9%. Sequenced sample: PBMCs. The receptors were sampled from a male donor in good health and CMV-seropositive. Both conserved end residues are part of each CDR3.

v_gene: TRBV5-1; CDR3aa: CASSPNLGAGDEQYF
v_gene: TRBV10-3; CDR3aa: CAISEGLTRGELFF
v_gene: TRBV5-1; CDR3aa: CASSLEERRIKTQYF
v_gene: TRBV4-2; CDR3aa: CAVSRDRGTYEQYF
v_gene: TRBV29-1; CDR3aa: CSAGDRDIKQYF
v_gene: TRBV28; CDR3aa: CASSFSLSNQPQHF
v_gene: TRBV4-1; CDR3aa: CASSQATNQPQHF
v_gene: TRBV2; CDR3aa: CASTRDYNEQFF
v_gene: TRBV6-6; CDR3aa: CASSSPGGERSYEQYF
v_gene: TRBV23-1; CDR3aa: CASRSDRENNTEAFF
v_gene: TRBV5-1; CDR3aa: CASSLIELGRAGELFF
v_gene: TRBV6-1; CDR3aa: CASIPLAVGETQYF
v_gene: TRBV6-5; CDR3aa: CASSTLDRKYGYTF
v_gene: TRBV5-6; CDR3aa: CASSLEGENTEAFF
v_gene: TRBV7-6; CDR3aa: CASSTRAVGAEAFF
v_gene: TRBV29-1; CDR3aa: CSVGDRGPHEQYF
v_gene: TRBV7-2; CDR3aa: CASSTGQGHTDTQYF
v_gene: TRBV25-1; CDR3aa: CASRADRSQNTEAFF
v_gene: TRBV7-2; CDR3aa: CASSLNGQGNSPLHF
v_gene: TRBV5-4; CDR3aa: CASSLAAGAYNEQFF
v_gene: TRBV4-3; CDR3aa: CASSPGTGTYEQYF
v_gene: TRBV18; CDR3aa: CASSGQAFNEKLFF
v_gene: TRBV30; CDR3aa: CAGLIQGAGASFF
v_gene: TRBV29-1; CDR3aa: CSATGTGRGDTQYF
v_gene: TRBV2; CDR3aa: CASLGELAGGPGEQYF
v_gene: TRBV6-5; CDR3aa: CASSYAGGQPQHF
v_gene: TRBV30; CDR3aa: CATLTDRGLGEQFF
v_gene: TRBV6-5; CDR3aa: CASSYMGAGEKLFF
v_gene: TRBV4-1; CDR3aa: CASSQDSVGRTGNTIYF
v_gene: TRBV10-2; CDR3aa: CASSEGDRAYSNQPQHF
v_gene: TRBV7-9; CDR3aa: CSSSSGAGKLFF
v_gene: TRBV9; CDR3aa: CASSVGGTGGPYEQYF
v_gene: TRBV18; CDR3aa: CASSPLAGEQYF
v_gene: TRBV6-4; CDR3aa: CASSGSRVHIDGANVLTF
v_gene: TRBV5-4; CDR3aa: CASSPGSGTKGRSGSYEQYF
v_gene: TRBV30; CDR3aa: CAWNPTLGQGSNTGELFF
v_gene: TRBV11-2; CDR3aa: CASSPPTSGGRKSNEQFF
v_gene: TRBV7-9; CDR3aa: CASSLGTVNSPLHF
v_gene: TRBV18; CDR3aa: CASSVQASGANVLTF
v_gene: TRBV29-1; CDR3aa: CSVPLQGDSNYGYTF
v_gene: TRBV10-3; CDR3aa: CAISAAGEGTEAFF
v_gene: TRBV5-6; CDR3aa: CASSLGPSNQPQHF
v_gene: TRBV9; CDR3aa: CASGPSAGLAGGQDTQYF
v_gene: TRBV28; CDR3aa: CASSFGTGDTGELFF
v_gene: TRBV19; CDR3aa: CASSIGARFRNYGYTF
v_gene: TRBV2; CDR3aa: CASVLRLVGEQYF
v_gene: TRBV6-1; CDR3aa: CASSASWETDTQYF
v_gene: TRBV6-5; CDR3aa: CASSYGGQGNYGYTF
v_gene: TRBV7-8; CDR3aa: CASSLAEGSSGGAGEQFF
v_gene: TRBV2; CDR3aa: CASSEEGVNYGYTF
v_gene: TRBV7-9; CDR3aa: CASSLIGGKDIQYF
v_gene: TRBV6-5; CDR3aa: CASTKGGRQPQHF
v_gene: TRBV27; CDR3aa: CASSQGLGHNEQYF
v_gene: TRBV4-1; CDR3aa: CASSRHHTRNTGELFF